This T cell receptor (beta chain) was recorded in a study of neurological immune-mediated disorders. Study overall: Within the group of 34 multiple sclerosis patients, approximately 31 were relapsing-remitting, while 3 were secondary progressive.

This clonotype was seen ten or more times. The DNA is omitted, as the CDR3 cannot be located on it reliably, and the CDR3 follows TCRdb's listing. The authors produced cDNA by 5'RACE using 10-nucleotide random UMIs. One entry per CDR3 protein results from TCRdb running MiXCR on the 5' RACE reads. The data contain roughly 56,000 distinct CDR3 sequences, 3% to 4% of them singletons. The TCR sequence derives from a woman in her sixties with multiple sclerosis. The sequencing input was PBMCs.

The CDR3 is CASSSGRALGWETQYF. V gene TRBV28 combines with J gene TRBJ2-5; the table calls TRBD2, which could not be checked here. The CDR3 comprises 16 residues, both ends counted. CDR1 and CDR2 from the germline V gene are MDHEN and SYDVKM.